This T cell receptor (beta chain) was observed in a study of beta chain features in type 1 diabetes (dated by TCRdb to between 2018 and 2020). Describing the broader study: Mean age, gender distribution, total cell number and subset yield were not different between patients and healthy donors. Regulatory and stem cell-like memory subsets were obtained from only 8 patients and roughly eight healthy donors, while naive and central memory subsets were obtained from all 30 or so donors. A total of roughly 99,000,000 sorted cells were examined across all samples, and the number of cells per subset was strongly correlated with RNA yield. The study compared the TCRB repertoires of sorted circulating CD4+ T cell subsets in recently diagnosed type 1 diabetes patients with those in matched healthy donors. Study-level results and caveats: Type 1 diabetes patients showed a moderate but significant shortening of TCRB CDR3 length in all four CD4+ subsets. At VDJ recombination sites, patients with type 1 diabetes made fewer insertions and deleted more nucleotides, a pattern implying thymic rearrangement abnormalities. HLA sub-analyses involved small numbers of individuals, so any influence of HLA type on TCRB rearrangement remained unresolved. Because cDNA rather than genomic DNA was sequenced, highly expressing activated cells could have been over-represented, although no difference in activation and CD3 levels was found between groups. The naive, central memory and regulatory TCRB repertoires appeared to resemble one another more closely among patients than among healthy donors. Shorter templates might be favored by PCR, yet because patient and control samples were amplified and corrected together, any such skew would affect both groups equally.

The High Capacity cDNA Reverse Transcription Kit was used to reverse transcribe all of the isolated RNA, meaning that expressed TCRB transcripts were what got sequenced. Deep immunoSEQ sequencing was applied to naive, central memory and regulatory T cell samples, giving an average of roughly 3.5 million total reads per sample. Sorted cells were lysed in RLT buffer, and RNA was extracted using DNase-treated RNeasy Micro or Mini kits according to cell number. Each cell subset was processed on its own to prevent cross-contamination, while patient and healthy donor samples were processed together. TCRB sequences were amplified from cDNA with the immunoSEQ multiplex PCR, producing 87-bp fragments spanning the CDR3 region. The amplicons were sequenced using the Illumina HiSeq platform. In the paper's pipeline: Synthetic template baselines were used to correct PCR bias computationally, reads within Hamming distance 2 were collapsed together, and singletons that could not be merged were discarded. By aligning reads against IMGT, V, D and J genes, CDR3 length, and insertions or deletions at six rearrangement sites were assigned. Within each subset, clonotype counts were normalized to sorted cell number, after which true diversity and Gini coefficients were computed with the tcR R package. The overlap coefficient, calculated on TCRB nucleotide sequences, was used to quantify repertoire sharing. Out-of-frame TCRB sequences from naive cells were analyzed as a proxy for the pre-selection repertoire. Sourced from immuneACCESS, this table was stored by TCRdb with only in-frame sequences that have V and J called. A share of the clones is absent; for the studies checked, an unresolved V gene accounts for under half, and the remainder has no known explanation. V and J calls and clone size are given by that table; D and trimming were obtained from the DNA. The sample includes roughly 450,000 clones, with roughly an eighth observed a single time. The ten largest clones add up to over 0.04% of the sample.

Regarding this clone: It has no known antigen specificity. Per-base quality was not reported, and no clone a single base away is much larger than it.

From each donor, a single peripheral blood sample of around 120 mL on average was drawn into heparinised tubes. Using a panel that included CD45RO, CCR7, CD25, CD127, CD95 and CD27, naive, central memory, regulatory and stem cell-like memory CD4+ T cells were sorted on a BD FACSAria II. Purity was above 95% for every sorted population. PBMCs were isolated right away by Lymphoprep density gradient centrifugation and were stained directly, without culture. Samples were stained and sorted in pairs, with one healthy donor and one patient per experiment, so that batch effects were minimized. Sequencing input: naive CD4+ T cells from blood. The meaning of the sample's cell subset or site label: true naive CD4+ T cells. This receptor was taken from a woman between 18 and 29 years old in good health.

The CDR3 reads CASGSLERRLDTQYF. In nucleotides, the sequence is TGTGCTAGTGGTTCCCTCGAGCGGAGGTTGGATACGCAGTATTTT. This chain joins TRBV12-5 to TRBJ2-3; a weak D assignment points to TRBD2 (5 bases agree). The junction carries 17 bases between V and J, which are trimmed by 4 bases and 6 bases respectively. Taken from cysteine to phenylalanine, the CDR3 has 15 residues. Just the 45-base CDR3 DNA is kept, in frame starting at base 1. Based on the germline V gene, the CDR1 and CDR2 sequences are LGHNT and FRNRAP.